Presented here are 26 T cell receptor beta chains from one specimen sequenced in a study of blood T cells in healthy people across ages. The use of a sample-barcoded 5' primer and a J-beta primer mix characterized a second PCR of about 6 to 12 cycles. MiXCR, run by TCRdb on the 5' RACE reads, gives a single entry per CDR3 protein. The table includes 660,000 or so distinct CDR3 sequences, about 54% detected once. Input material: blood. Receptor source: a man aged 55 to 70 in good health.

This rearrangement joins TRBV4-1 to TRBJ2-5, with D hard to call. The CDR3 has 14 residues. Trimming shortened V by 6 bases and J by 5 bases, and 16 bases separated the two germline ends. Germline V gene data show CDR1 as MGHRA and CDR2 as YSYEKL. DNA of the CDR3: TGCGCCAGCAGTCTTGAATGGCCCGGCGAGACCCAGTACTTC. Translation gives CASSLEWPGETQYF.

The chain combines TRBV20-1 with TRBJ2-4; 7 positions agree with TRBD2. The germline gives CDR1 DFQATT, CDR2 SNEGSKA (reference sequence). J gave up 7 bases and V 1 base, and 10 bases lay outside the gene matches. The CDR3 contains 15 residues. CDR3 DNA: TGCAGTGCTAGAGGAGGCGGGAGATATGAGAACATTCAGTACTTC. Its translation: CSARGGGRYENIQYF.

This chain joins TRBV6-2 or TRBV6-3 and TRBJ1-5; TRBD1 agrees at 7 bases. Trimming removed 10 bases from V and 2 bases from J; junction bases left unmatched: 5. This CDR3 has 13 residues. Germline V lookup: CDR1 MNHEY, CDR2 SVGEGT. CDR3 DNA: TGTGCCATCAAGGGGACAGGCAATCAGCCCCAGCATTTT. Translating it yields CAIKGTGNQPQHF.

The chain's CDR3 is CASSLVGTPYNEQFF. In DNA form, the CDR3 reads TGCGCCAGCAGCTTGGTAGGGACGCCATACAATGAGCAGTTCTTC. The chain couples TRBV5-1 to TRBJ2-1; possibly TRBD1 or TRBD2 for D (5 bases each). Germline V gene sequence: CDR1 SGHRS, CDR2 YFSETQ. The V end lost 0 bases, the J end lost 4 bases, and 11 bases lay between the germline ends. This CDR3 spans 15 amino acids.

The rearrangement uses TRBV14 and TRBJ1-1; no reliable D call. The CDR3 sequence is 13 residues long. The V gene lost 8 bases and the J gene lost 0 bases, with 10 bases spanning the gap. Germline CDR1 SGHDN, CDR2 FVKESK. The CDR3 region has the DNA TGTGCCAGCCGGGAGGGTCTGAACACTGAAGCTTTCTTT. This codes for CASREGLNTEAFF.

The V call is TRBV20-1, the J call TRBJ1-1; D not resolved. V shed 4 bases and J shed 0 bases, with 3 bases lying between them. This CDR3 comprises 11 residues. The germline V gene encodes CDR1 DFQATT and CDR2 SNEGSKA (reference sequence). In nucleotides, the CDR3 is TGCAGTGCTATTATGAACACTGAAGCTTTCTTT. This encodes CSAIMNTEAFF.

This chain connects TRBV12-3 or TRBV12-4 to TRBJ2-5; TRBD2 matches 7 bases. CDR3 length: 14 residues. V dropped 5 bases and J dropped 4; count of bases not matched to a gene: 7. The chain's CDR3 is CASSPGLPLETQYF. The CDR3 bases are TGTGCCAGCAGTCCGGGACTACCGTTAGAGACCCAGTACTTC.

This chain connects TRBV28 to TRBJ1-4, with D possibly matching TRBD1 (5 bases). V was shortened by 7 bases and J by 8 bases, with 17 bases between the two germline ends. The CDR3 runs to 14 residues. The germline V gene has CDR1 MDHEN and CDR2 SYDVKM. The CDR3 region has the DNA TGTGCCAGCACCATCCGCGGGGGAATCGAAAAACTGTTTTTT. Translated: CASTIRGGIEKLFF.

The CDR3 loop is CASSTDAYNEQFF. CDR3 in DNA: TGTGCCAGCAGTACGGACGCCTACAATGAGCAGTTCTTC. The chain couples TRBV6-6 to TRBJ2-1; D ambiguous. Germline values: CDR1 MNHNY, CDR2 SVGAGI (reference sequence). The CDR3 runs 13 residues. Trimming stripped 5 bases from V and 2 bases from J, with 7 bases between.

The chain recombines TRBV18 with TRBJ2-5, with 8 bases identical to TRBD2. CDR3 length equals 16 residues. With 1 base clipped from V and 4 bases from J, the junction kept 8 bases outside the gene matches. Germline CDR1 and CDR2: KGHSH and LQKENI. The CDR3 sequence is CASSPLGGGRGETQYF. The CDR3 nucleotides are TGTGCCAGCTCACCACTCGGCGGGGGGCGCGGAGAGACCCAGTACTTC.

V is TRBV28 and J is TRBJ1-5; D gene unclear. Trimming shortened V by 7 bases and J by 0 bases, and 7 bases separated the two germline ends. This CDR3 region has 13 residues. The germline CDR1 and CDR2 sequences are MDHEN and SYDVKM. The DNA for the CDR3 is TGTGCCAGCACCTCAAATAGCAATCAGCCCCAGCATTTT. This codes for CASTSNSNQPQHF. Variable domain in full (rest from reference TRBV28 and TRBJ1-5): DVKVTQSSRYLVKRTGEKVFLECVQDMDHENMFWYRQDPGLGLRLIYFSYDVKMKEKGDIPEGYSVSREKKERFSLILESASTNQTSMYLCASTSNSNQPQHFGDGTRLSIL.

The chain combines TRBV5-1 with TRBJ2-5; 7 bases fit TRBD1. Germline CDR1 reads SGHRS; CDR2 reads YFSETQ. V shed 5 bases, J shed 1 base, and the junction held 2 bases outside the gene matches. The length of the CDR3 is 13 residues. CDR3 sequence: CASRSGGQETQYF. CDR3 DNA: TGCGCCAGCAGGTCAGGGGGCCAAGAGACCCAGTACTTC.

V is TRBV20-1 and J is TRBJ1-5; tentatively, D is TRBD1 (6 bases). The CDR3 consists of 14 residues. The ends were cut back, 6 bases at V and 7 bases at J, with 19 bases in the middle. The germline V gene has CDR1 DFQATT and CDR2 SNEGSKA (reference sequence). Here the CDR3 reads CSASVTGGRQPQHF. In DNA form, the CDR3 reads TGCAGTGCCAGCGTCACGGGGGGCCGACAGCCCCAGCATTTT.

CDR3 loop: CASSDRTQETQYF. For the CDR3, the DNA is TGCGCCAGCAGCGATCGGACACAAGAGACCCAGTACTTC. The rearrangement uses TRBV5-1 and TRBJ2-5; D perhaps matches TRBD1 (5 bases). Trimming took off 4 bases at V and 2 bases at J, with 9 bases between the two ends. CDR3 size: 13 residues. The germline V gene has CDR1 SGHRS and CDR2 YFSETQ.

The chain recombines TRBV9 with TRBJ1-1, with a tentative D call TRBD1 (5 bases). Trimming took off 1 base at V and 5 bases at J, with 9 bases between the two ends. CDR3 size: 13 residues. CDR1 and CDR2 (germline): SGDLS, YYNGEE. The CDR3 DNA reads as TGTGCCAGCAGCGTACCGGGGGGAACTGAAGCTTTCTTT. Translated, it gives CASSVPGGTEAFF. Combining the CDR3 with reference TRBV9 and TRBJ1-1 gives the whole variable domain DSGVTQTPKHLITATGQRVTLRCSPRSGDLSVYWYQQSLDQGLQFLIQYYNGEERAKGNILERFSAQQFPDLHSELNLSSLELGDSALYFCASSVPGGTEAFFGQGTRLTVV.

The V and J genes are TRBV20-1 and TRBJ2-5, with 11 bases that match TRBD2. This CDR3 spans 13 amino acids. V was clipped by 6 bases and J by 4 bases; unmatched bases: 4. Germline V CDR1 and CDR2: DFQATT, SNEGSKA (reference sequence). The CDR3 nucleotides read TGCAGTGCCGTTAGCGGGGGGGTAGAGACCCAGTACTTC. It specifies CSAVSGGVETQYF.

J is TRBJ1-6 and V is TRBV20-1; D is uncertain. The CDR3 is 16 residues long. Trimming removed 0 bases at V and 0 bases at J, with 9 bases between. Germline-derived CDR1 and CDR2 are DFQATT and SNEGSKA (reference sequence). CDR3 sequence reads: CSARDPGSSYNSPLHF. In DNA form, the CDR3 reads TGCAGTGCTAGAGACCCGGGAAGCTCCTATAATTCACCCCTCCACTTT.

The rearrangement uses TRBV6-5 and TRBJ2-7, with D maybe TRBD1 (5 bases). This CDR3 is 14 amino acids long. The germline CDR1 and CDR2 sequences are MNHEY and SVGAGI. The V end was cut by 1 base, the J end by 4 bases, with 11 bases between. CDR3 DNA sequence: TGTGCCAGCAGTTACTTGGGCAGGGTGTACGAGCAGTACTTC. It encodes CASSYLGRVYEQYF.

The V call is TRBV7-2, the J call TRBJ1-2; tentative D call: TRBD1 (6 bases). Trimming removed 4 bases at V and 0 bases at J, with 12 bases between. The CDR3 is 15 amino acids. Germline V lookup: CDR1 SGHTA, CDR2 FQGNSA. CDR3 sequence (DNA): TGTGCCAGCAGCTGGGGGCGGCTGCCTAACTATGGCTACACCTTC. This gives the protein CASSWGRLPNYGYTF.

The rearrangement uses TRBV11-2 and TRBJ2-5, with unresolved D. The J call may not be correct, given that the DNA end is closer to TRBJ2-7. The germline V gene has CDR1 SGHAT and CDR2 FQNNGV. The CDR3 extends over 14 amino acids. The CDR3 DNA follows: TGTGCCAGCAGCTTAGGGTGGATACAATACGAGCAGTACTTC. Protein: CASSLGWIQYEQYF.

The rearrangement links TRBV2 to TRBJ2-3, with TRBD1 identical over 9 bases. J was trimmed by 3 bases and V by 5 bases; bases with no gene match: 3. Germline assignment: CDR1 SNHLY and CDR2 FYNNEI. The CDR3 length is 14 residues. The CDR3, as DNA: TGTGCCAGCAGTCGGGGACAGGGTACAGATACGCAGTATTTT. Its translation: CASSRGQGTDTQYF.

This clonotype was found a few times. The chain recombines TRBV21-1 with TRBJ2-7. TRBV21-1 counts as a pseudogene. This CDR3 comprises 15 residues. The CDR3 here is CASSKEDRGSYEQYF. The CDR3 DNA follows: TGTGCCAGCAGCAAAGAGGACAGGGGCTCCTACGAGCAGTACTTC.

This chain connects TRBV3-1 to TRBJ2-3; D call uncertain. Germline V CDR1 and CDR2: LGHDT, YNNKEL (reference sequence). Trimming removed 1 base from V and 3 bases from J, with 8 bases in between. The CDR3 runs 14 residues. The CDR3 DNA reads TGTGCCAGCAGCCAAGTAGCCGTTACAGATACGCAGTATTTT. Translated: CASSQVAVTDTQYF.

This clonotype was counted between two and nine times. This chain joins TRBV5-1 and TRBJ2-3; no clear D. Germline assignment: CDR1 SGHRS and CDR2 YFSETQ. Trimming shortened V by 0 bases and J by 0 bases, and 11 bases separated the two germline ends. CDR3 length: 16 residues. CDR3 sequence: CASSLGLTFSTDTQYF. The DNA for the CDR3 is TGCGCCAGCAGCTTGGGGCTGACTTTTAGCACAGATACGCAGTATTTT. Full variable domain (outside the CDR3, taken from reference TRBV5-1 and TRBJ2-3): KAGVTQTPRYLIKTRGQQVTLSCSPISGHRSVSWYQQTPGQGLQFLFEYFSETQRNKGNFPGRFSGRQFSNSRSEMNVSTLELGDSALYLCASSLGLTFSTDTQYFGPGTRLTVL.

This rearrangement joins TRBV7-2 to TRBJ1-2; D gene ambiguous. V lost 1 base and J 4 bases, leaving 19 bases between the germline ends. CDR3 size: 17 residues. Germline V gene lookup returns CDR1 SGHTA and CDR2 FQGNSA. CDR3: CASSLDGEGAMFYGYTF. CDR3 bases: TGTGCCAGCAGCTTAGATGGTGAAGGAGCAATGTTCTATGGCTACACCTTC.

This clonotype was observed a few times. The rearrangement links TRBV6-5 to TRBJ2-7, with 9 positions matching TRBD1. The V and J ends lost 7 bases and 1 base, in that order; junction bases with no gene match: 8. Germline CDR1 and CDR2: MNHEY and SVGAGI. The CDR3 contains 15 residues. CDR3 bases: TGTGCCAGCACCCCGGACAGGGGACGATCCTACGAGCAGTACTTC. It codes for CASTPDRGRSYEQYF.